Detailed here is one T cell receptor (beta chain). Its antigen is unidentified. The record originates from a study of blood T cells in healthy people across ages. Overall study context: The template switching approach captured approximately one barcoded beta molecule for every two T cells. Study-wide points: Naive and antigen-experienced cells could not be conclusively compared, given unsorted PBMCs. The donors' CMV status was not determined, possibly confounding changes in expanded clonotypes.

A J-beta primer mix and a sample-barcoded 5' primer were used in a second PCR of roughly 7 to 12 cycles. TCRdb analysed the 5' RACE reads with MiXCR anew, one entry per CDR3 protein. The table has some 760,000 distinct CDR3 sequences, around 25% seen once. The CDR3 sequence is 13 residues long. The trim removed 6 bases at V and 3 bases at J, leaving 5 bases unmatched. The germline V gene has CDR1 MNHEY and CDR2 SVGAGI. The data also belong to a second study, concerning T cells of mothers and their children.

The V gene is TRBV6-5, the J gene TRBJ2-7, with 7 nucleotides matching TRBD1. The sequence was collected from a boy aged 5 to 17 in good health. The sequenced sample was blood. CDR3 coding DNA: TGTGCCAGCAGGGGACGACAGGGCTACGAGCAGTACTTC. Translated, it gives CASRGRQGYEQYF.